One sample yielded the 18 T cell receptor beta chains listed below, sequenced in a study of CD8 T cells in Susac syndrome. Random hexamers were used to reverse transcribe the RNA input (roughly 0.5 to 1 ug). TCRdb analysed the immunoSEQ multiplex PCR reads with MiXCR anew, one entry per CDR3 protein. The sample consists of around 130,000 distinct CDR3 sequences, roughly 76% of them appearing once. Sequenced material: CD8+ T cells from PBMCs. All receptors derive from a human donor with multiple sclerosis.

V gene TRBV2 combines with J gene TRBJ2-5; TRBD2 agrees at 14 bases. The CDR3 length is 16 residues. V shed 6 bases and J 5 bases; nucleotides not matched to a gene: 8. Per germline, CDR1 SNHLY and CDR2 FYNNEI. CDR3 DNA sequence: TGTGCCAGCAGGAGGACTAGCGGGGGGCCCCGGGAGACCCAGTACTTC. Amino acids: CASRRTSGGPRETQYF.

V usage is TRBV11-2 and J usage is TRBJ2-4; D unresolved. V gave up 6 bases and J gave up 0 bases, with 9 bases separating them. From germline, CDR1 is SGHAT and CDR2 FQNNGV. The CDR3 extends over 14 amino acids. The CDR3 DNA reads as TGTGCCAGCAGGGACGCGATAGCCAAAAACATTCAGTACTTC. It codes for CASRDAIAKNIQYF.

This rearrangement joins TRBV7-9 to TRBJ2-5, with D maybe TRBD1 (5 bases). Trimming pared 5 bases from V and 1 base from J, leaving 8 bases between. The CDR3 totals 13 residues. CDR1 and CDR2 from the germline V gene are SEHNR and FQNEAQ (reference sequence). CDR3 region: CASSPTAQETQYF. In DNA, the CDR3 is TGTGCCAGCAGCCCGACAGCCCAAGAGACCCAGTACTTC.

The table lists this clonotype with a few counts. The chain employs TRBV24-1 and TRBJ1-2; 11 bases agree with TRBD1. Germline values: CDR1 KGHDR, CDR2 SFDVKD. V lost 4 bases and J lost 6; bases outside the gene matches: 9. The CDR3 is 16 residues long. CDR3 DNA sequence: TGTGCCACCAGTGACCGACCCGGACAGGGGGCAAATGGCTACACCTTC. Protein product: CATSDRPGQGANGYTF.

The chain couples TRBV20-1 to TRBJ1-1; D may be TRBD1 (6 bases). The germline V and J ends were trimmed by 0 bases and 5 bases, with 13 bases remaining between them. The CDR3 contains 14 residues. Germline V gene data show CDR1 as DFQATT and CDR2 as SNEGSKA (reference sequence). CDR3 amino acids: CSARDRGGETEAFF. The CDR3 coding sequence is TGCAGTGCTAGAGATCGAGGGGGGGAAACTGAAGCTTTCTTT.

The chain joins TRBV9 to TRBJ1-1; D not certain. V was shortened by 0 bases and J by 0 bases, with 9 bases between the two germline ends. Germline V gene lookup returns CDR1 SGDLS and CDR2 YYNGEE. CDR3 length equals 15 residues. The CDR3 is CASSVGSEMNTEAFF. The CDR3 nucleotides read TGTGCCAGCAGCGTAGGGTCAGAGATGAACACTGAAGCTTTCTTT.

Turning to this clonotype: One end of the junction fails to match germline, which may point to a read error. The chain employs TRBV27 and TRBJ2-2; D could derive from TRBD1 or TRBD2 (5 bases each). This CDR3 is 16 amino acids long. Germline lookup yields CDR1 MNHEY and CDR2 SMNVEV (reference sequence). The CDR3 protein is CASSLSSGANTGKLFF. Here the CDR3 DNA reads TGTGCCAGCAGTTTATCGTCCGGGGCCAACACCGGGAAGCTGTTTTTT.

Only a few counts were recorded for this clonotype. The gene calls are TRBV6-5 and TRBJ2-1; D is unclear. Trimming removed 2 bases from V and 5 bases from J, with 7 bases in between. CDR3 length: 13 residues. Per the germline V gene, CDR1 is MNHEY and CDR2 is SVGAGI. CDR3 in DNA: TGTGCCAGCAGTTACCCCGCTGACAATGAGCAGTTCTTC. Its protein is CASSYPADNEQFF.

This clonotype was counted only a few times. The gene calls are TRBV6-1 and TRBJ2-5, with D possibly TRBD1 on 6 matching bases. Between the trimmed V and J ends, which lost 7 bases and 5 bases, there was a span of 11 bases. The CDR3 is 12 residues long. The germline CDR1 and CDR2 sequences are MNHNS and SASEGT. In DNA form, the CDR3 reads TGTGCCAGCACTACGCAGGGGGAGACCCAGTACTTC. This encodes CASTTQGETQYF.

This clonotype was seen just once. V usage is TRBV28 and J usage is TRBJ2-5; no firm D call. V was trimmed by 7 bases and J by 6 bases, leaving 21 bases between them. CDR3 size: 15 residues. Germline CDR1 MDHEN, CDR2 SYDVKM. CDR3 residues: CASTSPRRPGKTQYF. DNA for the CDR3: TGTGCCAGCACTTCACCGCGACGGCCTGGCAAGACCCAGTACTTC.

The rearrangement uses TRBV9 and TRBJ1-5; D remains unclear. CDR3 length equals 13 residues. V lost 0 bases to trimming and J lost 4 bases, with 5 bases between them. The germline V gene has CDR1 SGDLS and CDR2 YYNGEE. CDR3 region: CASSVATNQPQHF. DNA for the CDR3: TGTGCCAGCAGCGTAGCAACGAATCAGCCCCAGCATTTT.

This sequence joins TRBV2 and TRBJ2-5; 10 nucleotides line up with TRBD1. The V gene's germline CDR1 is SNHLY and CDR2 FYNNEI. The CDR3 totals 14 residues. Unmatched junction bases numbered 8, after V lost 9 bases and J lost 4 bases. CDR3 sequence reads: CARDDRDRGETQYF. CDR3 in DNA: TGTGCCAGGGACGACCGGGACAGGGGAGAGACCCAGTACTTC.

The chain employs TRBV6-4 and TRBJ2-2; D gene ambiguous. Germline lookup yields CDR1 MRHNA and CDR2 SNTAGT. Between the trimmed V and J ends, which lost 2 bases and 6 bases, there was a span of 7 bases. This CDR3 is 13 amino acids long. This chain's CDR3 is CASSDRFSGELFF. CDR3 nucleotides: TGTGCCAGCAGTGACAGGTTCTCCGGGGAGCTGTTTTTT.

This chain connects TRBV6-2 or TRBV6-3 to TRBJ2-2; 11 bases map to TRBD2. The CDR3 is made up of 15 amino acids. The ends lost 6 bases at V and 6 bases at J; junction bases unmatched: 6. Germline CDR1 MNHEY, CDR2 SVGEGT. CDR3 in amino acids: CASRIAGGPSGELFF. Written as DNA, the CDR3 is TGTGCCAGCAGGATAGCGGGAGGGCCCTCCGGGGAGCTGTTTTTT.

This clonotype was detected only a few times. The rearrangement uses TRBV6-5 and TRBJ1-2, with unresolved D. Germline lookup yields CDR1 MNHEY and CDR2 SVGAGI. The V gene lost 2 bases and the J gene lost 1 base, with 5 bases spanning the gap. The CDR3 runs to 13 residues. CDR3 DNA sequence: TGTGCCAGCAGTTACGATGGTAACTATGGCTACACCTTC. It is translated as CASSYDGNYGYTF.

The V and J genes are TRBV3-1 and TRBJ1-2; perhaps TRBD1 as D (5 bases). This CDR3 has 14 residues. Germline-derived CDR1 and CDR2 are LGHDT and YNNKEL (reference sequence). V gave up 0 bases and J gave up 13 bases, with 18 bases separating them. CDR3 region: CASSQEEGPTTPTF. The CDR3 nucleotides read TGTGCCAGCAGCCAAGAGGAGGGGCCAACAACCCCCACCTTC. The full variable domain, in which reference TRBV3-1 and TRBJ1-2 provide the parts outside the CDR3, is DTAVSQTPKYLVTQMGNDKSIKCEQNLGHDTMYWYKQDSKKFLKIMFSYNNKELIINETVPNRFSPKSPDKAHLNLHINSLELGDSAVYFCASSQEEGPTTPTFGSGTRLTVV.

The rearrangement uses TRBV6-1 and TRBJ1-1; D is unresolved. The CDR3 has 14 amino acids. Germline-derived CDR1 and CDR2 are MNHNS and SASEGT. Trimming pared 10 bases from V and 7 bases from J, leaving 22 bases between. The chain's CDR3 is CATTLVRVVDEAFF. The CDR3 bases are TGTGCCACCACCCTGGTTCGGGTGGTCGATGAAGCTTTCTTT.

V usage is TRBV4-1 and J usage is TRBJ1-5; unclear D gene. The germline V and J ends were trimmed by 3 bases and 5 bases, with 8 bases remaining between them. Germline V gives CDR1 MGHRA, CDR2 YSYEKL. This CDR3 comprises 13 residues. The CDR3 reads CASSQWRDQPQHF. CDR3 in DNA: TGCGCCAGCAGCCAGTGGAGGGATCAGCCCCAGCATTTT.